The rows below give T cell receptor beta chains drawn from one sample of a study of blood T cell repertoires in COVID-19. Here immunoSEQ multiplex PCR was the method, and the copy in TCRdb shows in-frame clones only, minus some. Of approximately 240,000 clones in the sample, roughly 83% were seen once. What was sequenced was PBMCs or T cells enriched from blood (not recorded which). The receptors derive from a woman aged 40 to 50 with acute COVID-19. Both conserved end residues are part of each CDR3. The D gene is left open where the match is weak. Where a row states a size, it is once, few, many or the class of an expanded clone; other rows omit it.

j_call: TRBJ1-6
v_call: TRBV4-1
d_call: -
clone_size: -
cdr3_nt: TGCGCCAGCAGCCGGGAGACGGCCAGCTCCTATAATTCACCCCTCCACTTT
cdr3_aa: CASSRETASSYNSPLHF

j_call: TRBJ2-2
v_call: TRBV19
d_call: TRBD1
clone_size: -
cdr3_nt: TGTGCCAGTAGCCGCGACAGGACAGGCACCGGGGAGCTGTTTTTT
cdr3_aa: CASSRDRTGTGELFF

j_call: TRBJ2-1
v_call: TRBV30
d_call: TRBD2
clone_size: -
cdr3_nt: TGTGCCTGGAGGCCTCCGGGACTAGCGGGGGTTGGTGAGCAGTTCTTC
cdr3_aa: CAWRPPGLAGVGEQFF

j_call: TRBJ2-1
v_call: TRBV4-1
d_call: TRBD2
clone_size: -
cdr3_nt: TGCGCCAGCAGCCAGAGCGGGGGGGCCATCTACAATGAGCAGTTCTTC
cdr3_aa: CASSQSGGAIYNEQFF

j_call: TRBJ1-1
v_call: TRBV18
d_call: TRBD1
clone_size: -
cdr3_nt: TGTGCCAGCTCAGGGACAGGGGGGAACACTGAAGCTTTCTTT
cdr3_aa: CASSGTGGNTEAFF

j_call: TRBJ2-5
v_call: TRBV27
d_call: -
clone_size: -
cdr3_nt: TGTGCCAGCAGTTCCCTTCGTCAAGAGACCCAGTACTTC
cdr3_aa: CASSSLRQETQYF

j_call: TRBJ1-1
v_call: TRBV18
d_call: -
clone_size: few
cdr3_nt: TGTGCCAGCTCACCTATTACGAGGAACACTGAAGCTTTCTTT
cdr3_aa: CASSPITRNTEAFF

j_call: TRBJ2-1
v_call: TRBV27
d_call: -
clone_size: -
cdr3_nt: TGTGCCAGCAGTTTTGGGGGGTATATCTACAATGAGCAGTTCTTC
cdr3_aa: CASSFGGYIYNEQFF

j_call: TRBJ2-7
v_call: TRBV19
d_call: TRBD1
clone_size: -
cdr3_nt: TGTGCCAGTTCCCGACAGGGTTTATCCTACGAGCAGTACTTC
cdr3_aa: CASSRQGLSYEQYF

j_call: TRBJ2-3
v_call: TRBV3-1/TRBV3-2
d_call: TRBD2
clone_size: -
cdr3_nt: TGTGCCAGCAGCGATCGGGGGGGACGAGGGACAGATACGCAGTATTTT
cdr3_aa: CASSDRGGRGTDTQYF

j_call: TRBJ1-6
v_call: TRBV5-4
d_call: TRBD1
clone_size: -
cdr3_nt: TGTGCCAGCAGCGCGACAGGGGGTAATTCACCCCTCCACTTT
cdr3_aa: CASSATGGNSPLHF

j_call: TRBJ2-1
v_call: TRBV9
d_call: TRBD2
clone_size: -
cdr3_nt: TGTGCCAGCAGCGTAGCTGGACTAGCGGGAGTAGATGAGCAGTTCTTC
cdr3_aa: CASSVAGLAGVDEQFF

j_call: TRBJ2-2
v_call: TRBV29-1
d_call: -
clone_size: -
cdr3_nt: TGCAGCGTTGAAGAGGGGGCGGCAAGGGAGCTGTTTTTT
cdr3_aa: CSVEEGAARELFF

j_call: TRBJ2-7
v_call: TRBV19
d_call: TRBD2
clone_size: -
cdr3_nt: TGTGCCAGTAGTTCCGGCAGCGGGGGATCCTACGAGCAGTACTTC
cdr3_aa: CASSSGSGGSYEQYF

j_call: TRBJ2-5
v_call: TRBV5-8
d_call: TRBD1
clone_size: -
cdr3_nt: TGTGCCAGCAGCCAGACAGGGCGTGAGACCCAGTACTTC
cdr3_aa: CASSQTGRETQYF

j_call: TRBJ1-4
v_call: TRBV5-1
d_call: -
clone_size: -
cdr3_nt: TGCGCCAGCAGCCTCCCCGACAGTCTCAATGAAAAACTGTTTTTT
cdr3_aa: CASSLPDSLNEKLFF

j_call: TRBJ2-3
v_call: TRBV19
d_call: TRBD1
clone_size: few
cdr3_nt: TGTGCCAGTAGTATGGGCGACAGGGTGGATACGCAGTATTTT
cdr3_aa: CASSMGDRVDTQYF

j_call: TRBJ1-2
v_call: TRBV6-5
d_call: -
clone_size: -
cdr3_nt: TGTGCCAGCAGAGGCGACAGGCGGGGGCATGGCTACACCTTC
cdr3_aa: CASRGDRRGHGYTF

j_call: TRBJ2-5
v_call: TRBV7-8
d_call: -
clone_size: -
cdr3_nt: TGTGCCAGCAGCGCGAACAGGGGGGGGGTTGAGACCCAGTACTTC
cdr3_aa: CASSANRGGVETQYF

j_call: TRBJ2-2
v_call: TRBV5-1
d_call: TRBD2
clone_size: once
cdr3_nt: TGCGCCAGCAGCTCGACTAGCGCGAACACCGGGGAGCTGTTTTTT
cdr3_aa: CASSSTSANTGELFF

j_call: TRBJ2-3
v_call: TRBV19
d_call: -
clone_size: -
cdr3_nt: TGTGCCAGTAGTGGCCAGGGGCCAGATACGCAGTATTTT
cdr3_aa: CASSGQGPDTQYF

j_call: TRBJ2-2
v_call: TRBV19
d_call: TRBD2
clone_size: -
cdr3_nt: TGTGCCAGTAGTCCCGGGACTAGCGGGAGGGCCGGGGAGCTGTTTTTT
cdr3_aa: CASSPGTSGRAGELFF

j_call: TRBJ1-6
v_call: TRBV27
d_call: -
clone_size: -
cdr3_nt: TGTGCCAGCAGTTTATCGGGCTTTTCACCCCTCCACTTT
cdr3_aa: CASSLSGFSPLHF

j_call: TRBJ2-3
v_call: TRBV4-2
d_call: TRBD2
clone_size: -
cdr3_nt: TGTGCCAGCAGCCAAGATACTAGCGGCACAGATACGCAGTATTTT
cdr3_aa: CASSQDTSGTDTQYF

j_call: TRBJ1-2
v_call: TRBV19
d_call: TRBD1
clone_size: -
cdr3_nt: TGTGCCAGTAGGACAGCCGAACAGGGGTCGAATGGCTACACCTTC
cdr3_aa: CASRTAEQGSNGYTF

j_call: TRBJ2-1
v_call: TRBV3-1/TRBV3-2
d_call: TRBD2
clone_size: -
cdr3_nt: TGTGCCAGCAGCCTAACTAGCGGGGGCTACAATGAGCAGTTCTTC
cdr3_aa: CASSLTSGGYNEQFF

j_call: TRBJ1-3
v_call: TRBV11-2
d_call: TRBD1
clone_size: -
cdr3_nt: TGTGCCAGCAGCTTAGGACAGGGCGGTGGAAACACCATATATTTT
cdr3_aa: CASSLGQGGGNTIYF

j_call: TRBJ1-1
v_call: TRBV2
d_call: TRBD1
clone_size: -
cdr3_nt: TGTGCCAGCAGGGTGGACAGGGGGAGTCCTGAAGCTTTCTTT
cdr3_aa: CASRVDRGSPEAFF

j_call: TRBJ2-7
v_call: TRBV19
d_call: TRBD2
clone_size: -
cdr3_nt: TGTGCCAGTAGTATAGTCGGACTAGCGGGAGAACGGGAGCAGTACTTC
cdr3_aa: CASSIVGLAGEREQYF

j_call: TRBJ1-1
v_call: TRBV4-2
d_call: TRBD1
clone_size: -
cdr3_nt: TGTGCCAGCAGCCAAAGAGGACAGGTGAACACTGAAGCTTTCTTT
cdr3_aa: CASSQRGQVNTEAFF

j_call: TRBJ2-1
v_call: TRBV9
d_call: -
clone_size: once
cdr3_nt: TGTGCCAGCAGCGTAGGTACAGGGAGCTCCTACAATGAGCAGTTCTTC
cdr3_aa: CASSVGTGSSYNEQFF

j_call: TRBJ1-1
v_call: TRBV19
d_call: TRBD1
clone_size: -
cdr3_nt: TGTGCCAGTAGTACCCGGACAGGGATCGAAGCTTTCTTT
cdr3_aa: CASSTRTGIEAFF